The rows below give T cell receptor beta chains drawn from one sample of a study of shared clonotypes between healthy human individuals. Only in-frame clones appear in the TCRdb table, and some are missing; sequencing was by immunoSEQ multiplex PCR. The sample has around 1.6 million clones, about 98% seen once. Input material: naive CD4+ T cells sorted from blood. The receptors were gathered from a man younger than 45 in good health. CDR3s include the opening cysteine and the closing phenylalanine or tryptophan. The D gene is left open where the match is weak. Clone sizes are given selectively: once, few, many, or a class where the clone is expanded.

clone size,J gene,V gene,D gene,CDR3 protein,CDR3 DNA
-,TRBJ2-1,TRBV2,-,CASSESVAEYNEQFF,TGTGCCAGCAGTGAATCGGTAGCGGAGTACAATGAGCAGTTCTTC
-,TRBJ2-6,TRBV4-3,-,CASSPARAGANVLTF,TGCGCCAGCAGCCCTGCTCGGGCTGGGGCCAACGTCCTGACTTTC
-,TRBJ1-4,TRBV27,TRBD1,CASSSNRGTGYEKLFF,TGTGCCAGCAGTTCAAACCGGGGGACAGGATATGAAAAACTGTTTTTT
once,TRBJ2-1,TRBV7-8,-,CASSLGFSGPTSKGNEQFF,TGTGCCAGCAGCCTCGGCTTCAGTGGGCCCACCTCTAAAGGCAATGAGCAGTTCTTC
-,TRBJ2-5,TRBV7-2,-,CASSLAQTPRQYF,TGTGCCAGCAGCTTAGCCCAGACCCCCCGCCAGTACTTC
-,TRBJ2-7,TRBV6-6,-,CASKEGAPYEQYF,TGTGCCAGCAAGGAGGGGGCGCCTTACGAGCAGTACTTC
-,TRBJ1-1,TRBV2,TRBD1,CASSGQGVNTEAFF,TGTGCCAGCAGTGGACAGGGCGTGAACACTGAAGCTTTCTTT
-,TRBJ1-4,TRBV5-1,-,CASSFSGGEKLFF,TGCGCCAGCAGCTTTTCTGGGGGTGAAAAACTGTTTTTT
-,TRBJ2-5,TRBV21-1,-,CASPRQGETQYF,TGTGCCAGCCCCCGACAGGGGGAGACCCAGTACTTC
once,TRBJ1-4,TRBV4-1,-,CASSPGTGGRDEKLFF,TGCGCCAGCAGCCCTGGGACGGGGGGGCGTGATGAAAAACTGTTTTTT
-,TRBJ2-7,TRBV7-2,-,CASSPTGVYEQYF,TGTGCCAGCAGCCCGACGGGAGTCTACGAGCAGTACTTC
-,TRBJ2-7,TRBV5-5,-,CASSLETYEQYF,TGTGCCAGCAGCTTGGAAACCTACGAGCAGTACTTC
-,TRBJ2-3,TRBV30,-,CAWSPPGTSTDTQYF,TGTGCCTGGAGTCCTCCCGGGACTAGCACAGATACGCAGTATTTT
-,TRBJ1-1,TRBV11-3,-,CASSLMGSSPDTEAFF,TGTGCCAGCAGCTTAATGGGATCTAGCCCCGACACTGAAGCTTTCTTT
-,TRBJ1-1,TRBV5-1,-,CASSLAGPTNTEAFF,TGCGCCAGCAGCTTGGCGGGACCGACGAACACTGAAGCTTTCTTT
-,TRBJ1-2,TRBV11-2,-,CASSLAQEYYGYTF,TGTGCCAGCAGCTTAGCACAGGAGTATTATGGCTACACCTTC
-,TRBJ1-5,TRBV9,-,CASSVDPQQPQHF,TGTGCCAGCAGCGTAGATCCCCAACAGCCCCAGCATTTT
-,TRBJ1-4,TRBV6-5,TRBD1,CASRPGQGFFEKLFF,TGTGCCAGCAGGCCGGGACAGGGGTTTTTTGAAAAACTGTTTTTT
-,TRBJ2-7,TRBV5-6,TRBD2,CASSFKREDSYEQYF,TGTGCCAGCAGCTTTAAACGGGAGGACTCCTACGAGCAGTACTTC
-,TRBJ1-1,TRBV7-2,TRBD1,CASSAQGALTEAFF,TGTGCCAGCAGCGCGCAGGGGGCCTTAACTGAAGCTTTCTTT
-,TRBJ2-2,TRBV6-1,-,CASRIRTVNTGELFF,TGTGCCAGCAGGATCAGGACGGTTAACACCGGGGAGCTGTTTTTT
-,TRBJ2-7,TRBV2,-,CASSDPTGPSYEQYF,TGTGCCAGCAGTGACCCGACAGGACCATCCTACGAGCAGTACTTC
-,TRBJ2-5,TRBV4-2,-,CASSLRRQETQYF,TGTGCCAGCAGCCTTCGGAGACAAGAGACCCAGTACTTC
-,TRBJ1-5,TRBV19,TRBD1,CASSIDPRQGRTNQPQHF,TGTGCCAGTAGTATAGATCCCCGACAGGGGAGAACAAATCAGCCCCAGCATTTT
-,TRBJ2-2,TRBV15,-,CATSRALNGELFF,TGTGCCACCAGCAGGGCCTTAAACGGGGAGCTGTTTTTT
once,TRBJ1-1,TRBV6-1,-,CASSENQGGTEAFF,TGTGCCAGCAGTGAAAATCAGGGCGGCACTGAAGCTTTCTTT
-,TRBJ1-3,TRBV30,-,CAWSPIGIAGNTIYF,TGTGCCTGGAGCCCGATTGGCATTGCAGGAAACACCATATATTTT
-,TRBJ1-5,TRBV2,-,CATPPTRGFSNQPQHF,TGTGCCACTCCCCCCACCAGGGGTTTTAGCAATCAGCCCCAGCATTTT
-,TRBJ1-3,TRBV5-6,-,CASSLVGQNGNTIYF,TGTGCCAGCAGCCTGGTGGGGCAGAATGGAAACACCATATATTTT
-,TRBJ2-3,TRBV25-1,-,CASSEGGLNTQYF,TGTGCCAGCAGTGAAGGCGGTCTGAATACGCAGTATTTT
-,TRBJ2-7,TRBV28,-,CASSLDLQGQYF,TGTGCCAGCAGTTTGGACCTCCAGGGGCAGTACTTC
-,TRBJ2-3,TRBV27,-,CASSGPGGLGTQYF,TGTGCCAGCAGTGGACCTGGAGGGTTAGGTACGCAGTATTTT
-,TRBJ2-5,TRBV9,-,CASSVGVGRQYQETQYF,TGTGCCAGCAGCGTAGGGGTGGGACGGCAGTACCAAGAGACCCAGTACTTC
once,TRBJ2-6,TRBV4-2,-,CASSQESPNSGANVLTF,TGTGCCAGCAGCCAAGAATCCCCGAACTCTGGGGCCAACGTCCTGACTTTC
-,TRBJ2-3,TRBV5-1,-,CASSHGSEGDTQYF,TGCGCCAGCAGCCACGGGTCCGAGGGAGATACGCAGTATTTT
-,TRBJ1-3,TRBV10-3,-,CAISPDSRPSGNTIYF,TGTGCCATCAGCCCAGACAGTCGACCGTCTGGAAACACCATATATTTT
-,TRBJ2-1,TRBV18,-,CASSARTGEYNEQFF,TGTGCCAGCTCCGCACGAACGGGGGAGTACAATGAGCAGTTCTTC
once,TRBJ2-7,TRBV7-9,-,CASSLETATYEQYF,TGTGCCAGCAGCTTAGAGACTGCCACCTACGAGCAGTACTTC
-,TRBJ2-7,TRBV10-3,-,CAISEYVRAGSSYEQYF,TGTGCCATCAGTGAGTATGTTCGGGCGGGAAGCTCCTACGAGCAGTACTTC